Listed below are T cell receptor beta chains from one sample, sequenced in a study of blood T cell repertoires in COVID-19. The table came from immunoSEQ multiplex PCR; TCRdb's copy has only in-frame clones and leaves some out. This table has under 450,000 clones, around 89% appearing once. Sequencing was performed on peripheral blood. These receptors were obtained from a woman aged 40 to 50 with COVID-19, enrolled during active disease. Both conserved end residues are part of each CDR3. D genes are given only for firm matches. A row's size may be missing; if present it is once, few, many or a size class.

>TRBJ2-2|-|TRBD1|TRBV13
TGTGCCAGCAGCTTGGGGGACAGGGACACCGGGGAGCTGTTTTTT
CASSLGDRDTGELFF
>TRBJ1-2|-|-|TRBV7-3
TGTGCCAGCAGCTTAGGCGGTGTATGGGGAGTCTATGGCTACACCTTC
CASSLGGVWGVYGYTF
>TRBJ2-7|-|-|TRBV4-3
TGCGCCAGCAGCCAATCAGGACTATCCCGCGACGAGCAGTACTTC
CASSQSGLSRDEQYF
>TRBJ2-1|-|TRBD2|TRBV18
TGTGCCAGCTCACCAGCGGGGGGCTCCTCCTACAATGAGCAGTTCTTC
CASSPAGGSSYNEQFF
>TRBJ2-7|few|TRBD2|TRBV7-2
TGTGCCAGCAGCTTAAGCTCCTCTAGCGGCGCCTACGAGCAGTACTTC
CASSLSSSSGAYEQYF
>TRBJ2-3|-|-|TRBV7-3
TGTGCCAGCAGCTTGGGCGGGGGCTACACAGATACGCAGTATTTT
CASSLGGGYTDTQYF
>TRBJ1-1|-|-|TRBV5-1
TGCGCCAGCAGCTGGGGCGGGAGTGGGATGAACACTGAAGCTTTCTTT
CASSWGGSGMNTEAFF
>TRBJ2-1|-|TRBD2|TRBV5-4
TGTGCCAGCAGCTTGGAGCTAGCGGGAACCAATGAGCAGTTCTTC
CASSLELAGTNEQFF
>TRBJ2-7|-|-|TRBV6-5
TGTGCCAGCAGTTACGGGAGGACCTACGAAGGGCAGTACTTC
CASSYGRTYEGQYF
>TRBJ2-7|once|-|TRBV19
TGTGCCAGTAGTATAGCCTACCGTTCCTACGAGCAGTACTTC
CASSIAYRSYEQYF
>TRBJ2-1|-|TRBD2|TRBV19
TGTGCCACCATTCAAAGGACTAGCGGGAGCAATGAGCAGTTCTTC
CATIQRTSGSNEQFF
>TRBJ2-2|-|-|TRBV7-4
TGTGCCAGCAGCTTAAGTTCGATAGGCCATCCGGGGGAATCGAACACCGGGGAGCTGTTTTTT
CASSLSSIGHPGESNTGELFF
>TRBJ1-5|-|TRBD1|TRBV10-3
TGTGCCATCAGTGAAAGGGACAGGGCCCAGCCCCAGCATTTT
CAISERDRAQPQHF
>TRBJ1-1|-|-|TRBV5-4
TGTGCCAGCAGCCTAGACGCCTCGGCATTGGAAGCTTTCTTT
CASSLDASALEAFF
>TRBJ2-5|-|TRBD2|TRBV6-2/TRBV6-3
TGTGCCAGCAGTTACGAAGCGGGAGGGGGCCAAGAGACCCAGTACTTC
CASSYEAGGGQETQYF
>TRBJ1-6|-|-|TRBV2
TGTGCCAGCAGTGCGACACAGGGTTCCAATTCACCCCTCCACTTT
CASSATQGSNSPLHF
>TRBJ2-1|-|TRBD2|TRBV7-3
TGTGCCAGCAGCTCTCCCGGACTAGCGAGGAATGAGCAGTTCTTC
CASSSPGLARNEQFF
>TRBJ1-1|-|TRBD1|TRBV9
TGTGCCAGCAGCATCCGACAGGGAGGCGAAGCTTTCTTT
CASSIRQGGEAFF
>TRBJ2-7|once|TRBD2|TRBV7-2
TGTGCCAGCAGCGCTAGCGGGGGGACTTACGAGCAGTACTTC
CASSASGGTYEQYF
>TRBJ1-2|-|-|TRBV5-4
TGTGCCAGCAGCCCGGGAGGGGGTTATGGCTACACCTTC
CASSPGGGYGYTF
>TRBJ1-2|-|-|TRBV29-1
TGCAGCGTTGAAGGGACACCCGGGCCAGAGGGCTACACCTTC
CSVEGTPGPEGYTF
>TRBJ1-5|once|-|TRBV12-3/TRBV12-4
TGTGCCAGCAGTTTTTCCCAAAATCAGCCCCAGCATTTT
CASSFSQNQPQHF
>TRBJ1-2|-|TRBD1|TRBV6-2/TRBV6-3
TGTGCCAGCAGTTACACAGGGGATGCTGGCTACACCTTC
CASSYTGDAGYTF
>TRBJ1-5|-|-|TRBV19
TGTGCCAGTGGAGGGAATCAGCCCCAGCATTTT
CASGGNQPQHF
>TRBJ1-5|-|-|TRBV30
TGTGCCTGGAGCCCCCCTTCCTCGAGAATGGGCAATCAGCCCCAGCATTTT
CAWSPPSSRMGNQPQHF
>TRBJ1-2|-|-|TRBV12-3/TRBV12-4
TGTGCCAGCAGTTTGGGGCAGGGGTATGGCTACACCTTC
CASSLGQGYGYTF
>TRBJ2-1|-|TRBD2|TRBV2
TGTGCCAGCAGTGATCAGCGGGGGGGCTCCTTCAATGAGCAGTTCTTC
CASSDQRGGSFNEQFF
>TRBJ1-5|-|TRBD1|TRBV6-5
TGTGCCAGCAGTTCGGGACAGGGACGACGGCATTTT
CASSSGQGRRHF
>TRBJ1-1|-|-|TRBV3-1/TRBV3-2
TGTGCCAGCAGCCAAGAACCTGGGGCGGCAGCTTTCTTT
CASSQEPGAAAFF
>TRBJ1-1|-|-|TRBV19
TGTGCCAGTAGACAGGTCATGAACACTGAAGCTTTCTTT
CASRQVMNTEAFF
>TRBJ2-3|-|-|TRBV5-1
TGCGCCAGCAGACATACAGGGACAGATACGCAGTATTTT
CASRHTGTDTQYF
>TRBJ1-1|-|TRBD1|TRBV5-6
TGTGCCAGCAGCTTGGTTGACAGGGGGCTTTCAGCTTTCTTT
CASSLVDRGLSAFF
>TRBJ2-7|-|-|TRBV25-1
TGTGCCAGCATGGTCACGTTCGGGACTGGAGCCTACGAGCAGTACTTC
CASMVTFGTGAYEQYF
>TRBJ1-2|-|TRBD1|TRBV28
TGTGCCAGCCGGGCTCCGGGACAGGGGATTCGCTACACCTTC
CASRAPGQGIRYTF
>TRBJ2-1|-|TRBD2|TRBV28
TGTGCCAGCAGTCCAAGCCTCGGGGGGGGGAATGAGCAGTTCTTC
CASSPSLGGGNEQFF
>TRBJ2-3|-|-|TRBV11-1
TGTGCCAGCAGCTTAGACCCAGGAGATACGCAGTATTTT
CASSLDPGDTQYF
>TRBJ1-4|-|TRBD1|TRBV7-2
TGTGCCAGCAGCCTCCGACAGGGGCAGGGAGAAAAACTGTTTTTT
CASSLRQGQGEKLFF
>TRBJ1-2|-|-|TRBV9
TGTGCCAGCAGCGTAGTTGCGGGGTCCGGGAGCTATGGCTACACCTTC
CASSVVAGSGSYGYTF
>TRBJ1-1|-|-|TRBV30
TGTGCCTGGAGTGTACGCGCTGGGAACACTGAAGCTTTCTTT
CAWSVRAGNTEAFF
>TRBJ2-3|-|-|TRBV9
TGTGCCAGCAGCGTAGGACGTACACTAGCAGATACGCAGTATTTT
CASSVGRTLADTQYF
>TRBJ1-6|few|TRBD1|TRBV9
TGTGCCAGCAGCGCTCGAACCGGGACAGGGGACTCACCCCTCCACTTT
CASSARTGTGDSPLHF
>TRBJ2-7|-|-|TRBV18
TGTGCCAGCTCACCACCTAGCTCCTACGAGCAGTACTTC
CASSPPSSYEQYF
>TRBJ1-1|-|-|TRBV11-2
TGTGCCAGCAGCTCTGGACAGCGTGAAACTGAAGCTTTCTTT
CASSSGQRETEAFF
>TRBJ2-3|-|TRBD1|TRBV28
TGTGCCAGCAGTTCCAACAGGGGGGGCACAGATACGCAGTATTTT
CASSSNRGGTDTQYF
>TRBJ2-1|-|TRBD2|TRBV7-9
TGTGCCAGCAGCTTTAGCGTTCCGAGCGGGAGGGGTTCCTACAATGAGCAGTTCTTC
CASSFSVPSGRGSYNEQFF
>TRBJ2-1|-|-|TRBV5-1
TGCGCCAGCAGCCCGCAGGCCCGTTCCTACAATGAGCAGTTCTTC
CASSPQARSYNEQFF
>TRBJ2-7|-|-|TRBV15
TGTGCCACCAGCAGTGTAGGAGGGAACCCCTACGAGCAGTACTTC
CATSSVGGNPYEQYF
>TRBJ2-3|-|TRBD2|TRBV6-5
TGTGCCAGCAGTTTAAGCGGGAGCCGGGGAGATACGCAGTATTTT
CASSLSGSRGDTQYF